A selection of T cell receptor beta chains follows, all from one sample in a study of T cell changes during pregnancy in multiple sclerosis. Only in-frame clones appear in the TCRdb table, and some are missing; sequencing was by immunoSEQ multiplex PCR. The data show around 100,000 clones, roughly nine tenths seen once. This specimen consisted of peripheral blood, obtained after pregnancy. All receptors derive from a female donor with multiple sclerosis, enrolled in a pregnancy study. Both conserved end residues are part of each CDR3. The D gene is left open where the match is weak. Expanded clones are given a class, and other clones once, few, many or no size at all.

TRBJ1-6	TRBV2	-	-	CASIFSGLSSYNSPLHF	TGTGCCAGCATTTTCTCCGGACTAAGCTCCTATAATTCACCCCTCCACTTT
TRBJ2-5	TRBV5-1	-	-	CASSLVQALEETQYF	TGCGCCAGCAGCTTGGTACAGGCGCTTGAAGAGACCCAGTACTTC
TRBJ1-1	TRBV7-6	-	-	CASSPAQNTEAFF	TGTGCCAGCAGCCCTGCACAGAACACTGAAGCTTTCTTT
TRBJ1-5	TRBV6-6	-	-	CASKGADQPQHF	TGTGCCAGCAAGGGAGCGGATCAGCCCCAGCATTTT
TRBJ2-3	TRBV5-4	-	-	CASSLGLKRLVDTQYF	TGTGCCAGCAGCTTGGGTCTCAAGAGACTGGTAGATACGCAGTATTTT
TRBJ2-2	TRBV5-4	-	-	CASSLDPDSGELFF	TGTGCCAGCAGCTTGGACCCGGACTCTGGGGAGCTGTTTTTT
TRBJ1-2	TRBV2	TRBD1	-	CASSEVGTGSDGYTF	TGTGCCAGCAGTGAAGTAGGGACAGGGAGTGATGGCTACACCTTC
TRBJ2-1	TRBV11-2	TRBD1	-	CASSQGDRATQGQFF	TGTGCCAGCAGTCAGGGGGACAGGGCCACGCAGGGGCAGTTCTTC
TRBJ2-1	TRBV12-5	-	few	CASGVQGRTYNEQFF	TGTGCTAGTGGTGTACAGGGAAGAACCTACAATGAGCAGTTCTTC
TRBJ2-2	TRBV7-3	TRBD1	-	CASSFRQGLVTGELFF	TGTGCCAGCAGCTTCCGACAGGGGTTAGTTACCGGGGAGCTGTTTTTT
TRBJ2-7	TRBV13	TRBD2	-	CASSPWTSGTYEQYF	TGTGCCAGCAGCCCCTGGACTAGCGGGACCTACGAGCAGTACTTC
TRBJ2-7	TRBV7-6	-	-	CASSSIKGQTYEQYF	TGTGCCAGCAGCTCCATAAAAGGACAGACCTACGAGCAGTACTTC
TRBJ2-1	TRBV14	TRBD2	-	CASSQETSGRVGAYNEQFF	TGTGCCAGCAGCCAAGAGACTAGCGGGAGAGTTGGGGCCTACAATGAGCAGTTCTTC
TRBJ2-3	TRBV5-4	TRBD2	-	CASSLAGGRSDTQYF	TGTGCCAGCAGCTTGGCGGGAGGGCGCTCAGATACGCAGTATTTT
TRBJ2-2	TRBV29-1	TRBD1	-	CSGGLGGNTGELFF	TGCAGCGGAGGGCTAGGGGGCAACACCGGGGAGCTGTTTTTT
TRBJ2-5	TRBV7-3	-	once	CASSKGSQETQYF	TGTGCCAGCAGCAAGGGGTCCCAAGAGACCCAGTACTTC
TRBJ2-7	TRBV6-1	-	-	CASTSTGPAGEQYF	TGTGCCAGCACCTCAACCGGTCCCGCCGGCGAGCAGTACTTC
TRBJ2-5	TRBV5-1	TRBD2	-	CASSGTSRETQYF	TGCGCCAGCAGCGGGACTAGCAGGGAGACCCAGTACTTC
TRBJ2-2	TRBV14	TRBD2	-	CASSVAGGINTGELFF	TGTGCCAGCAGTGTAGCGGGAGGTATAAACACCGGGGAGCTGTTTTTT
TRBJ2-1	TRBV11-3	TRBD1	-	CASSFDRAKQFF	TGTGCCAGCAGCTTCGACAGGGCTAAGCAGTTCTTC
TRBJ1-5	TRBV15	TRBD1	-	CATSREGTGVRSNQPQHF	TGTGCCACCAGCAGAGAAGGGACAGGGGTACGGAGCAATCAGCCCCAGCATTTT
TRBJ1-5	TRBV5-8	-	-	CASTPIFGGVGQPQHF	TGTGCCAGCACTCCCATCTTCGGAGGGGTCGGTCAGCCCCAGCATTTT